The 21 T cell receptor beta chains given below trace back to one sample, sequenced in a study of quantifying T cell responses using KT2 cells. Study-level background: RNA was reverse transcribed with TCR alpha and beta constant-region primers.

A single-stranded UMI oligo with SP2 sequence was ligated to cDNA 3' ends. First-round PCR used roughly 4 cycles and beta primers RC1.1 and RC1.2 covering TRBC1 and TRBC2. TCRdb re-called the UMI-ligation and nested PCR reads with MiXCR, one entry per CDR3 protein. The sample holds tens of thousands of distinct CDR3 sequences, under 7.5% seen once. Sequencing was carried out using PBMCs spiked with cells of the T cell clone KT2. The receptors were sampled from a human donor.

The sample holds a few counts of this clonotype. V usage is TRBV12-3 or TRBV12-4 and J usage is TRBJ1-2, with D unresolved. CDR3 length equals 14 residues. V lost 1 base, J lost 5 bases, and 11 bases lay in between. CDR3 sequence (DNA): TGTGCCAGCAGTTTAGGACCTGGTCGATATGGCTACACCTTC. Amino acids: CASSLGPGRYGYTF.

This clonotype was detected ten times or more. J is TRBJ1-1 and V is TRBV6-1; D is perhaps TRBD1 (5 bases). CDR1 and CDR2 (germline): MNHNS, SASEGT. V was trimmed by 5 bases and J by 6 bases, leaving 16 bases between them. The CDR3 length is 14 residues. CDR3 in amino acids: CASSPRGIGAEAFF. The CDR3 DNA follows: TGTGCCAGCAGTCCCCGGGGCATTGGGGCTGAAGCTTTCTTT.

This chain uses TRBV3-1 with TRBJ2-3; D remains ambiguous. CDR3 size: 13 residues. The ends were cut back, 2 bases at V and 6 bases at J, with 9 bases in the middle. The V gene's germline CDR1 is LGHDT and CDR2 YNNKEL (reference sequence). CDR3 nucleotides: TGTGCCAGCAGCCAACCTCTAGGGGATACGCAGTATTTT. It yields the protein CASSQPLGDTQYF.

This clonotype has a count of ten or more. V usage is TRBV29-1 and J usage is TRBJ2-7; the D gene is possibly TRBD1 (5 bases). From germline, CDR1 is SQVTM and CDR2 ANQGSEA. The CDR3 spans 14 residues. Trimming removed 6 bases at V and 2 bases at J, with 17 bases between. In DNA form, the CDR3 reads TGCAGCGTCTCAGGAGACAGTAATCCCTACGAGCAGTACTTC. It translates to CSVSGDSNPYEQYF.

This clonotype was detected a few times. The J gene is TRBJ2-3, the V gene TRBV28; perhaps TRBD1 as D (6 bases). Trimming removed 2 bases at V and 4 bases at J, with 13 bases between. The CDR3 spans 15 residues. From germline, CDR1 is MDHEN and CDR2 SYDVKM. The CDR3, as DNA: TGTGCCAGCAGTTTAGGCACAGGGTATTCAGATACGCAGTATTTT. Translation: CASSLGTGYSDTQYF.

This clonotype appeared many times. V is TRBV27 and J is TRBJ2-7, with 9 bases that match TRBD1. Germline V gene lookup returns CDR1 MNHEY and CDR2 SMNVEV (reference sequence). The CDR3 contains 15 residues. Germline trimming cut 7 bases from V and 12 bases from J; bases unmatched to any gene: 19. CDR3 region: CASNKRMGQGFIRYF. CDR3 nucleotide sequence: TGTGCCAGCAACAAAAGGATGGGACAGGGTTTCATACGGTACTTC.

The chain joins TRBV30 to TRBJ2-5, with D possibly called TRBD1 or TRBD2 (5 bases each). This CDR3 has 13 residues. The germline gives CDR1 GTSNPN, CDR2 SVGIG (reference sequence). V was trimmed by 2 bases and J by 5 bases, leaving 12 bases between them. CDR3: CAWSLTRGETQYF. The CDR3 region has the DNA TGTGCCTGGAGTCTGACGAGGGGCGAGACCCAGTACTTC.

The chain couples TRBV6-2 or TRBV6-3 to TRBJ2-5; either TRBD1 or TRBD2 may fit D (5 bases each). The CDR3 spans 14 residues. CDR1 is MNHEY and CDR2 is SVGEGT in the germline V gene. Trimming stripped 5 bases from V and 5 bases from J, with 15 bases between. The CDR3 here is CASSPGHPGETQYF. The CDR3 DNA reads TGTGCCAGCAGTCCAGGACACCCGGGGGAGACCCAGTACTTC.

Ten or more counts support this clonotype. This chain joins TRBV20-1 and TRBJ1-6; no definite D call. Germline V gene lookup returns CDR1 DFQATT and CDR2 SNEGSKA (reference sequence). The V end was cut by 0 bases, the J end by 13 bases, with 16 bases between. The CDR3 totals 14 residues. The CDR3 sequence is CSARDRQAGFPLHF. The CDR3 nucleotides are TGCAGTGCTAGAGATCGTCAGGCTGGATTTCCCCTCCACTTT.

This clonotype appeared many times. The rearrangement uses TRBV5-1 and TRBJ1-1; 10 positions match TRBD1. J was trimmed by 5 bases and V by 4 bases; bases with no gene match: 5. Germline V gene lookup returns CDR1 SGHRS and CDR2 YFSETQ. The CDR3 length is 14 residues. The CDR3 nucleotides read TGCGCCAGCAGCGCCAGGACAGGGGGTACTGAAGCTTTCTTT. Protein product: CASSARTGGTEAFF.

This clonotype was seen repeatedly, ten times or more. The genes are TRBV21-1 and TRBJ2-7; TRBD1, the D gene given by the table, was not confirmed from the DNA. TRBV21-1 represents a pseudogene. The CDR3 totals 14 residues. The CDR3 region is CASSGRDRVYEQYF. For the CDR3, the DNA is TGTGCCAGCAGCGGCCGGGACAGGGTCTACGAGCAGTACTTC.

This clonotype was found many times. V and J are TRBV24-1 and TRBJ2-1, with TRBD2 as a possible D gene (6 bases). Looked up from germline, CDR1 is KGHDR and CDR2 is SFDVKD. The V end lost 0 bases, the J end lost 5 bases, and 13 bases lay between the germline ends. This CDR3 spans 16 amino acids. The DNA for the CDR3 is TGTGCCACCAGTGATTTGCAGGGACTGGAGAACAATGAGCAGTTCTTC. This encodes CATSDLQGLENNEQFF.

The table lists this clonotype with many counts. The rearrangement joins TRBV10-2 to TRBJ1-5; D unclear. Germline CDR1 WSHSY, CDR2 SAAADI. The CDR3 has 13 residues. V was trimmed by 7 bases and J by 9 bases, leaving 16 bases between them. This CDR3 is CASNRAGKGPQHF. Here the CDR3 DNA reads TGCGCCAGCAACCGTGCGGGGAAGGGGCCCCAGCATTTT.

This clonotype was counted at least ten times. CDR3 sequence reads: CASSYNSPLHF. The CDR3, as DNA: TGTGCCAGCAGCTATAATTCACCCCTCCACTTT. This chain connects TRBV11-2 to TRBJ1-6; D ambiguous. The CDR3 covers 11 residues. V lost 4 bases to trimming and J lost 5 bases, with 0 bases between them. Germline V gene sequence: CDR1 SGHAT, CDR2 FQNNGV.

This clonotype turned up a few times. The chain is built from TRBV12-3 or TRBV12-4 and TRBJ2-4; D may match TRBD1 or TRBD2 (5 bases each). V dropped 7 bases and J dropped 1 base, with 17 bases sitting between them. The CDR3 length is 16 residues. CDR3 protein: CASTGIGAVAKNIQYF. The CDR3 DNA sequence: TGTGCCAGCACCGGAATCGGGGCAGTCGCCAAAAACATTCAGTACTTC.

This clonotype was seen at least ten times. The CDR3 is CASSLRDRSTEAFF. In DNA form, the CDR3 reads TGTGCCAGCTCACTCCGTGACAGGAGCACTGAAGCTTTCTTT. The chain has TRBV18 and TRBJ1-1; perhaps TRBD1 as D (6 bases). This CDR3 contains 14 residues. Between the trimmed V and J ends, which lost 4 bases and 4 bases, there was a span of 13 bases. Germline CDR1 reads KGHSH; CDR2 reads LQKENI.

This clonotype has a count of ten or more. V usage is TRBV20-1 and J usage is TRBJ1-6; D is unresolved. V lost 7 bases and J lost 7, with 11 bases in between. CDR1 and CDR2 from the germline V gene are DFQATT and SNEGSKA (reference sequence). The CDR3 has 12 residues. The CDR3, as DNA: TGCAGTGGGGAGGGAGGCAATTCACCCCTCCACTTT. Translating gives CSGEGGNSPLHF.

The table lists this clonotype with a few counts. This rearrangement joins TRBV21-1 to TRBJ2-7. TRBV21-1 is flagged as a pseudogene. This CDR3 comprises 15 residues. CDR3 bases: TGTGCCAGCAGCAAAGGAGGCGGTAGGTCCTACGAGCAGTACTTC. Residues: CASSKGGGRSYEQYF.

At least ten counts were recorded for this clonotype. The chain carries TRBV2 and TRBJ2-1; unclear D gene. Trimming stripped 1 base from V and 10 bases from J, with 2 bases between. CDR1 is SNHLY and CDR2 is FYNNEI in the germline V gene. This CDR3 has 10 residues. The CDR3 protein is CASSEVEQFF. The CDR3 DNA reads as TGTGCCAGCAGTGAAGTCGAGCAGTTCTTC.

The chain uses TRBV6-5 and TRBJ1-3, with 7 bases fitting TRBD1. The CDR3 extends over 16 amino acids. CDR1 is MNHEY, CDR2 SVGAGI, per germline. V was clipped by 6 bases and J by 0 bases; unmatched bases: 8. The CDR3 region has the DNA TGTGCCAGCAGACGCGACAGGGACTACTCTGGAAACACCATATATTTT. This gives the protein CASRRDRDYSGNTIYF.

The chain employs TRBV3-1 and TRBJ1-2; TRBD1 aligns across 8 bases. Germline V gene data show CDR1 as LGHDT and CDR2 as YNNKEL (reference sequence). Germline trimming cut 6 bases from V and 6 bases from J; bases unmatched to any gene: 12. The length of the CDR3 is 15 residues. CDR3 in DNA: TGTGCCAGCAGTCCGGGACAGGACGAGGGGCATGGCTACACCTTC. Amino acid sequence: CASSPGQDEGHGYTF.